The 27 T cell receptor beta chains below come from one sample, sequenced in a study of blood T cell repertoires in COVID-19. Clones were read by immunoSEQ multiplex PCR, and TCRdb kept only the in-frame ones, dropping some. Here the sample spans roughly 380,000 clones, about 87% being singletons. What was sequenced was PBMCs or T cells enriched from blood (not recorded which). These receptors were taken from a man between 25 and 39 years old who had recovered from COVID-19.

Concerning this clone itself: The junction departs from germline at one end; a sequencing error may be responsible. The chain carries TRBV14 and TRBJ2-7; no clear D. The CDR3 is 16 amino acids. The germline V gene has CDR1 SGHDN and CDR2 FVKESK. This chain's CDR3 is CASSQLRGGSSYEQHF. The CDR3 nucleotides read TGTGCCAGCAGCCAACTAAGAGGCGGTTCTTCCTACGAGCAGCACTTC.

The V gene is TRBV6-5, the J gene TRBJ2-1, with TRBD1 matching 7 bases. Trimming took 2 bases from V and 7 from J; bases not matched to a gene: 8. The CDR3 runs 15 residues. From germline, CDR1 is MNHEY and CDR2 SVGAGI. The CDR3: CASSYPTGSLNEQFF. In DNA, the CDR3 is TGTGCCAGCAGTTACCCGACAGGGTCCCTTAATGAGCAGTTCTTC.

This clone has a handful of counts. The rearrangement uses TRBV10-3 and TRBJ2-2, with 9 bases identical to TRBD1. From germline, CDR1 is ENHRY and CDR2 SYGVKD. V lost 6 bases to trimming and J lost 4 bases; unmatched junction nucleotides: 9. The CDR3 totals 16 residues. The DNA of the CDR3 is TGTGCCATCAGCCCAACAGGGGGCATAACCACCGGGGAGCTGTTTTTT. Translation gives CAISPTGGITTGELFF.

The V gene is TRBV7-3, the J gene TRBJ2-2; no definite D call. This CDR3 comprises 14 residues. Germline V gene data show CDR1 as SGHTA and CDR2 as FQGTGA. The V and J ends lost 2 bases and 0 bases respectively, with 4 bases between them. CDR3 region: CASSLDTNTGELFF. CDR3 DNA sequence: TGTGCCAGCAGCTTAGACACGAACACCGGGGAGCTGTTTTTT.

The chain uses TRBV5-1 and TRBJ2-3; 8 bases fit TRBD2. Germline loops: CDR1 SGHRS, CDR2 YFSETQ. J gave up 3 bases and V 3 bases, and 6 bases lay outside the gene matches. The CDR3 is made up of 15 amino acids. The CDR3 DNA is TGCGCCAGCAGCTCCAGCGGGGGAGGGACAGATACGCAGTATTTT. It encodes CASSSSGGGTDTQYF.

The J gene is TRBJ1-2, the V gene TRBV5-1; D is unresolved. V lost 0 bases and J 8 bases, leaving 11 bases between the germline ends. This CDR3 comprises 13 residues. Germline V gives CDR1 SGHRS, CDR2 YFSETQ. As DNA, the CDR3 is TGCGCCAGCAGCTTGGGGTCGGGTAGCGGCTACACCTTC. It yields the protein CASSLGSGSGYTF.

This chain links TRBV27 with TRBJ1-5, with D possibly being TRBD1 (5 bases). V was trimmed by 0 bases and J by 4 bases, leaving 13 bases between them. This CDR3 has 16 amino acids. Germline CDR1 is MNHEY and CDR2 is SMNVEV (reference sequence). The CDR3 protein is CASSLSGGRWNQPQHF. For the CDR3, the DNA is TGTGCCAGCAGTTTATCGGGGGGTAGGTGGAATCAGCCCCAGCATTTT.

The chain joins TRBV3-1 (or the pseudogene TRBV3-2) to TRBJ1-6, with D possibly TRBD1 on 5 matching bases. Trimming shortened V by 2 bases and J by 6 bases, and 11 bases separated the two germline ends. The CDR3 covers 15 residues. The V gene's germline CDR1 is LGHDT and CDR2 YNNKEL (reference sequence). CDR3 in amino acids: CASSQSRQFNSPLHF. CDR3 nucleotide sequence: TGTGCCAGCAGCCAATCGAGACAGTTTAATTCACCCCTCCACTTT.

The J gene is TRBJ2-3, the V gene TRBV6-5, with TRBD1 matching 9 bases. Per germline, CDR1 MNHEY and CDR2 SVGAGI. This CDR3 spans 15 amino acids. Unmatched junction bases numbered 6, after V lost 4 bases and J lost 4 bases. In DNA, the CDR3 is TGTGCCAGCAGTTGGACTCGGACAGGGGCAGATACGCAGTATTTT. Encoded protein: CASSWTRTGADTQYF.

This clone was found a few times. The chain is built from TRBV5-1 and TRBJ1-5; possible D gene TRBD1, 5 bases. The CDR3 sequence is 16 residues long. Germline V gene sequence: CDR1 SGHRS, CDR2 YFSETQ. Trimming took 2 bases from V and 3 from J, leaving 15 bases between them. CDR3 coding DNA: TGCGCCAGCAGCTTTTCCCGACAGCGTGACAATCAGCCCCAGCATTTT. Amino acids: CASSFSRQRDNQPQHF.

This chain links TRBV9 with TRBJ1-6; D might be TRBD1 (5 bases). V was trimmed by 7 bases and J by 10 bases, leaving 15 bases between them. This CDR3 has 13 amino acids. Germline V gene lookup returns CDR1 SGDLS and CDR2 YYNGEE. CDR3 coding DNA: TGTGCCAGCGGAGCGGGGGAGCGCTCACCCCTCCACTTT. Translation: CASGAGERSPLHF.

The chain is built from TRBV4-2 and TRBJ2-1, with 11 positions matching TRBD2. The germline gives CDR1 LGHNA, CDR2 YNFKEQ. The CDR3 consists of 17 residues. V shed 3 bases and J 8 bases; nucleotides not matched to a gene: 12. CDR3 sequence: CASSQDYSGGAAYEQFF. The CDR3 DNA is TGTGCCAGCAGCCAGGACTATAGCGGGGGGGCCGCGTATGAGCAGTTCTTC.

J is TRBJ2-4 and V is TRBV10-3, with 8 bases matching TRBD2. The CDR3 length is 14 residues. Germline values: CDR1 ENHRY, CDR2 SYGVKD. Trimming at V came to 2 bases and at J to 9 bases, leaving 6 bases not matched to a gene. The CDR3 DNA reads TGTGCCATCAGTGAGAGCGGGACTAGATCCATTCAGTACTTC. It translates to CAISESGTRSIQYF.

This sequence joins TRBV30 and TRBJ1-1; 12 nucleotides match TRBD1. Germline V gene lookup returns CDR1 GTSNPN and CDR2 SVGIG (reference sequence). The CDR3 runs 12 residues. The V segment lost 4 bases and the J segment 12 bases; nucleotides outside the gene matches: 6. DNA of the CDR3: TGTGCCTGGATAAGGGACAGGGGGCCAACTTTCTTT. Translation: CAWIRDRGPTFF.

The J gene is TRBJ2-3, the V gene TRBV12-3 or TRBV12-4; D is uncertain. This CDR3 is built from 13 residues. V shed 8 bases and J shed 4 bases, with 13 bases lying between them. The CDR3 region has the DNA TGTGCCAGCCTGCGGCGATTCGCAGATACGCAGTATTTT. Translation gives CASLRRFADTQYF.

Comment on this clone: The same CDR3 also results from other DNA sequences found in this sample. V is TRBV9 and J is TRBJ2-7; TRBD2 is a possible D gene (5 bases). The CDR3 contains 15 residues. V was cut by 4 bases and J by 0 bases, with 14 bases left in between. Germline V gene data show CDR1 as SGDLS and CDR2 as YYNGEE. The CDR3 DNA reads TGTGCCAGCAGCCCTCGGACGGGGAGCTCCTACGAGCAGTACTTC. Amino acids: CASSPRTGSSYEQYF.

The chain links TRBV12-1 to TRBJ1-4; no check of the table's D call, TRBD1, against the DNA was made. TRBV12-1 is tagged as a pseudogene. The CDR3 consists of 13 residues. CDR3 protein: CASSADREGKLFF. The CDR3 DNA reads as TGTGCCAGCAGCGCTGACAGGGAAGGAAAACTGTTTTTT.

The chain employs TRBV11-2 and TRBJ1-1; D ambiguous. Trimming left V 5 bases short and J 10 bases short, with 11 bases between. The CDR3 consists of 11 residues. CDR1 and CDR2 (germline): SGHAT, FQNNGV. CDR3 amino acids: CASSDHGGAFF. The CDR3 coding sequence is TGTGCCAGCAGCGACCACGGAGGAGCTTTCTTT. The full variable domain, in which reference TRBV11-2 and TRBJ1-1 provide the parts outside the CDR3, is EAGVAQSPRYKIIEKRQSVAFWCNPISGHATLYWYQQILGQGPKLLIQFQNNGVVDDSQLPKDRFSAERLKGVDSTLKIQPAKLEDSAVYLCASSDHGGAFFGQGTRLTVV.

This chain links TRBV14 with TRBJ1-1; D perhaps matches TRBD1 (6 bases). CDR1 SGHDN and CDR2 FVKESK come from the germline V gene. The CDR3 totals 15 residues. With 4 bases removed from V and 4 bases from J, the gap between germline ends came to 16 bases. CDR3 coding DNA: TGTGCCAGCAGCCCCTTAACAGGGTTTGGCACTGAAGCTTTCTTT. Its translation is CASSPLTGFGTEAFF.

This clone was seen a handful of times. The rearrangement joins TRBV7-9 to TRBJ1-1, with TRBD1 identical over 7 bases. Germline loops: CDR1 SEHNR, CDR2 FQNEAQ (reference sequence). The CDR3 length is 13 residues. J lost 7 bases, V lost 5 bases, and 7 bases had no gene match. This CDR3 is CASSLDRANEAFF. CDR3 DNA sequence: TGTGCCAGCAGCCTTGACAGGGCCAATGAAGCTTTCTTT.

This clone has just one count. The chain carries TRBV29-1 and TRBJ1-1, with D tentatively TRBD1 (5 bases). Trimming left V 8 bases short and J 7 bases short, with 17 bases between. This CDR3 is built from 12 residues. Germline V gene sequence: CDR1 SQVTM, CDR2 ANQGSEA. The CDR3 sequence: CSSRRVGDEAFF. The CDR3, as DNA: TGCAGCTCCCGTCGGGTAGGGGATGAAGCTTTCTTT. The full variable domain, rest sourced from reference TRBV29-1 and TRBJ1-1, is SAVISQKPSRDICQRGTSLTIQCQVDSQVTMMFWYRQQPGQSLTLIATANQGSEATYESGFVIDKFPISRPNLTFSTLTVSNMSPEDSSIYLCSSRRVGDEAFFGQGTRLTVV.

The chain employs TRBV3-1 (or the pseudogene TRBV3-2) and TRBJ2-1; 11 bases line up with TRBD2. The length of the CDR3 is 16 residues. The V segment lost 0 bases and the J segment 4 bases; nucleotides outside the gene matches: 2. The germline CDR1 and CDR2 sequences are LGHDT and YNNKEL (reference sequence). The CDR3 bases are TGTGCCAGCAGCCAAGAGGCTAGCGGGGGGTACAATGAGCAGTTCTTC. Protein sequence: CASSQEASGGYNEQFF.

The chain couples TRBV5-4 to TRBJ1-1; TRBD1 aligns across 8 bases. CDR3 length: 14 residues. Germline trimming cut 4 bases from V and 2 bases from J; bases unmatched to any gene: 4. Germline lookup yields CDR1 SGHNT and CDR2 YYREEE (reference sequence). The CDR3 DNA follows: TGTGCCAGCAGCCAGGACAGGGTTAACACTGAAGCTTTCTTT. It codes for CASSQDRVNTEAFF.

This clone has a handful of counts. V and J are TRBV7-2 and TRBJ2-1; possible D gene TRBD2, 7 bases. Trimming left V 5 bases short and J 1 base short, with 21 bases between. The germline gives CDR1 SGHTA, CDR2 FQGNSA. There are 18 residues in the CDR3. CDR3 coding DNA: TGTGCCAGCAGCCTCCGCAGGGGCCGGGGGGTTTCCTACAATGAGCAGTTCTTC. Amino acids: CASSLRRGRGVSYNEQFF. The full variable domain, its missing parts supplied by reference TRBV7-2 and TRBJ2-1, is GAGVSQSPSNKVTEKGKDVELRCDPISGHTALYWYRQSLGQGLEFLIYFQGNSAPDKSGLPSDRFSAERTGGSVSTLTIQRTQQEDSAVYLCASSLRRGRGVSYNEQFFGPGTRLTVL.

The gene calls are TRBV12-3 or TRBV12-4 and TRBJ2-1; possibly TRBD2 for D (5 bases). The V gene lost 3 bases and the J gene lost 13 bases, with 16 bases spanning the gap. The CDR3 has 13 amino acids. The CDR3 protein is CASSFSTGIDQFF. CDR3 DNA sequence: TGTGCCAGCAGTTTTTCCACGGGGATTGACCAGTTCTTC.

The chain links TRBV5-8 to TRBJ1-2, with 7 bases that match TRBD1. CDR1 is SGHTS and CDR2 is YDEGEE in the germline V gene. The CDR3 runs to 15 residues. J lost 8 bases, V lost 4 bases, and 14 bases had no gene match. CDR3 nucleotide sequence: TGTGCCAGCAGCCTCGACGACAGGGTTTTGGGAGGCTACACCTTC. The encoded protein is CASSLDDRVLGGYTF.

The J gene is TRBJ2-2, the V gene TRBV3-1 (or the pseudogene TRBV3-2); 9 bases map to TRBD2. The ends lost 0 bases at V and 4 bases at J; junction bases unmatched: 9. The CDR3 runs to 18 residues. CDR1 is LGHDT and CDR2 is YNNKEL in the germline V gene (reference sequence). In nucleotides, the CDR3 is TGTGCCAGCAGCCAAGATTGGAGCGGGGGGCCTGTCACCGGGGAGCTGTTTTTT. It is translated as CASSQDWSGGPVTGELFF.